This T cell receptor beta chain stems from a study of blood T cell repertoires in COVID-19. Across the study: The United States, Italy and Spain were the sources of the acute and convalescent COVID-19 samples.

Trimming cost V 0 bases and J 6 bases; bases outside gene matches: 8. The CDR3 consists of 16 residues. Germline V CDR1 and CDR2: SNHLY, FYNNEI. One Seattle source followed patients from active infection through their disease course. Sequencing used immunoSEQ multiplex PCR; TCRdb keeps in-frame clones, though not all of them. This sample has roughly 310,000 clones, with approximately 87% found just once. The sequencing input was peripheral blood. The rearrangement uses TRBV2 and TRBJ2-3; TRBD2 matches 8 bases. The source is a woman aged 25-40 years with COVID-19, enrolled during active disease. CDR3 in amino acids: CASSEAPSGSKDTQYF. The CDR3 region has the DNA TGTGCCAGCAGTGAAGCGCCCAGCGGGAGTAAGGATACGCAGTATTTT.